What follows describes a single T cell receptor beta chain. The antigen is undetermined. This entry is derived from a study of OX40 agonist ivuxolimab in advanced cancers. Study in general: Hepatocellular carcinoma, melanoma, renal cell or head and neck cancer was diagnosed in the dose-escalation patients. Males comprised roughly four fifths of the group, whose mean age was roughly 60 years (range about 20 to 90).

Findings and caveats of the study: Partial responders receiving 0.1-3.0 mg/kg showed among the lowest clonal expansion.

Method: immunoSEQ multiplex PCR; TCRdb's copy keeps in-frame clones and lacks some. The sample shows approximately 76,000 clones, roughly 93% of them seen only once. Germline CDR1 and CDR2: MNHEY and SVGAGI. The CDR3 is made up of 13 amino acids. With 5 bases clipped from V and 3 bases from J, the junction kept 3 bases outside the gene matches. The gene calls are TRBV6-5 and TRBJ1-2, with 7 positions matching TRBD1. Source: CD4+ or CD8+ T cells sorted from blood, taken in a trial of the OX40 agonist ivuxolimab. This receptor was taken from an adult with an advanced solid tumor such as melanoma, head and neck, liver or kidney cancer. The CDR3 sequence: CASSPGTDYGYTF. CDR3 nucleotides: TGTGCCAGCAGTCCCGGGACAGACTATGGCTACACCTTC.